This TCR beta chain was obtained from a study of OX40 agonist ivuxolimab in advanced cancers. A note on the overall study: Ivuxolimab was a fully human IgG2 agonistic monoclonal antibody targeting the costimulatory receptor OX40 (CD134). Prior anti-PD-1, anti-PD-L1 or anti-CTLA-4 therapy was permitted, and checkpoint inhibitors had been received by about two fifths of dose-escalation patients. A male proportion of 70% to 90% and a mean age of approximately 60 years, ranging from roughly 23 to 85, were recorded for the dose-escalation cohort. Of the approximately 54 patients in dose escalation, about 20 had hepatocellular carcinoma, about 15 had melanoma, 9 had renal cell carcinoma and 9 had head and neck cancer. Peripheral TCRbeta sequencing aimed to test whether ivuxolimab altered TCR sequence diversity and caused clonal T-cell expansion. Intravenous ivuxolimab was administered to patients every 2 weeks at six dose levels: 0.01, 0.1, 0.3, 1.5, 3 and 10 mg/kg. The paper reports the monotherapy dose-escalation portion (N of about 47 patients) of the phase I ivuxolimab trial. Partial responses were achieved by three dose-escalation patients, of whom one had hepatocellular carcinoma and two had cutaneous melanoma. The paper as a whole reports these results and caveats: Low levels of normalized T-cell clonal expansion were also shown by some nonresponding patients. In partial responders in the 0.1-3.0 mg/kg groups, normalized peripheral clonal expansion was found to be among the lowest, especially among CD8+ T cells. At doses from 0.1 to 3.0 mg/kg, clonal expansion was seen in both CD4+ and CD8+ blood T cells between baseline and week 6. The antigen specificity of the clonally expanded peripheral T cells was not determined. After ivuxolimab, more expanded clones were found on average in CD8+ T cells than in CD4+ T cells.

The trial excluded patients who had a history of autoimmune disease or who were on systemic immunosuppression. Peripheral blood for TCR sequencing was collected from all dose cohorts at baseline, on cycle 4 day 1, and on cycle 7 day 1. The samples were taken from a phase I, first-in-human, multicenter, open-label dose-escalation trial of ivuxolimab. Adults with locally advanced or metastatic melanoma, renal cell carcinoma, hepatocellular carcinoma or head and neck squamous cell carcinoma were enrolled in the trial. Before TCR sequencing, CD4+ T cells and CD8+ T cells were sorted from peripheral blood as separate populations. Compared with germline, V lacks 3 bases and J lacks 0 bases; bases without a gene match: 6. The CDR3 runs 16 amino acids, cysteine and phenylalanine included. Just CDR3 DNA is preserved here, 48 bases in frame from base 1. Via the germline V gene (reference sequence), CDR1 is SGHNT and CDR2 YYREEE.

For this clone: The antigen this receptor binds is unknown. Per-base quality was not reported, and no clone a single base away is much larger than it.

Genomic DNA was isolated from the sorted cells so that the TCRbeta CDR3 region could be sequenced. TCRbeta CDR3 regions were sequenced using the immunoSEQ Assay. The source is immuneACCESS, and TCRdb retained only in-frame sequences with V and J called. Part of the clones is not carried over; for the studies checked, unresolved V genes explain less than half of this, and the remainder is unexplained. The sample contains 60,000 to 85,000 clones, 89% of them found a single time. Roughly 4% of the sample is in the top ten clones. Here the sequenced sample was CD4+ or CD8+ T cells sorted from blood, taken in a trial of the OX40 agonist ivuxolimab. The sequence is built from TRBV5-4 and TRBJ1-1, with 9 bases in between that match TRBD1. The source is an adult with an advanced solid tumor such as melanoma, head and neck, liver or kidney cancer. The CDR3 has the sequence CASSSMDRGMNTEAFF. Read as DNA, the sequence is TGTGCCAGCAGCTCAATGGACAGGGGCATGAACACTGAAGCTTTCTTT.